One TCR beta chain is described in this entry. What it recognizes is unknown. This sample stems from a study of graft-versus-host responses after intestinal transplantation. At the level of the study: Recipients received multivisceral, liver-intestinal, or isolated intestinal transplants. Among the recipients, all got anti-thymocyte globulin induction and then tacrolimus and steroids for approximately 3 years.

There are 13 residues in the CDR3. With 3 bases removed from V and 1 base from J, the gap between germline ends came to 4 bases. The germline V gene has CDR1 SGDLS and CDR2 YYNGEE. Produced via immunoSEQ multiplex PCR; TCRdb's table is partial and in-frame only. The profile covers about 47,000 clones, with about 94% appearing a single time and 1.5% to 2% taken by the ten largest. Findings and limits, study-wide: When patients had graft-donor T cell macrochimerism, their allografts held high graft-versus-host to host-versus-graft clonal ratios. Recipient marrow showed GvH clones, some seen first in ileum or blood.

The chain links TRBV9 to TRBJ2-2; D is ambiguous. The sample here was PBMCs, taken more than 310 days after intestinal transplant. The clonotype was recovered from a human patient who received an intestinal transplant, so some T cells may come from the graft donor. The CDR3 protein is CASSGENTGELFF. The CDR3 DNA reads as TGTGCCAGCAGCGGTGAGAACACCGGGGAGCTGTTTTTT.